This TCR beta chain stems from a study of OX40 agonist ivuxolimab in advanced cancers. Across the whole study: Dose-escalation patients' cancers were hepatocellular carcinoma, melanoma, renal cell or head and neck cancer.

The CDR3 totals 13 residues. V lost 6 bases to trimming and J lost 0 bases, with 7 bases between them. The V gene's germline CDR1 is MGHDK and CDR2 SYGVNS. Profiling relied on immunoSEQ multiplex PCR, and the TCRdb table lists in-frame clones only, not all of them. The data hold about 22,000 clones, with approximately 87% observed a single time. The chain carries TRBV25-1 and TRBJ2-3, with D uncertain. Specimen: CD4+ or CD8+ T cells sorted from blood, collected in a trial of the OX40 agonist ivuxolimab. The TCR comes from an adult with an advanced solid tumor such as melanoma, head and neck, liver or kidney cancer. The CDR3 sequence: CASRVLSTDTQYF. In DNA form, the CDR3 reads TGTGCCAGCAGGGTACTTAGCACAGATACGCAGTATTTT.